This T cell receptor (beta chain) was documented in a study of T cell repertoires in cytomegalovirus infection. Study in general: Matching HLA type, along with CMV infection, was indicated by public TCR beta signatures.

At least ten counts were recorded for this clonotype. The antigen is undetermined. V shed 6 bases and J 2 bases; nucleotides not matched to a gene: 4. Germline-derived CDR1 and CDR2 are SGHTA and FQGNSA. This CDR3 has 14 residues. Study observations and caveats: CMV-specific TCR beta clonotypes restricted by HLA-C were the ones dominating the ex vivo response. People with CMV and the relevant HLA were identified by cumulative public TCR beta family frequency.

Each CDR3 protein is one row after TCRdb ran MiXCR on the reads. Of approximately 1,000,000 distinct CDR3 sequences in the sample, 31% were seen once. The sequences come from cultured CD8+ T cells from PBMCs, collected from culture after CMV antigen stimulation. The clonotype was recovered from a human donor in good health (CMV status not recorded). Some clones in this sample may be carry-over from other donors' samples. The chain recombines TRBV7-2 with TRBJ1-5, with 7 nucleotides matching TRBD1. CDR3 sequence reads: CASRRDRGNQPQHF. The DNA for the CDR3 is TGTGCCAGCAGACGCGACAGGGGCAATCAGCCCCAGCATTTT.